This paragraph reports one T cell receptor (beta chain). In the source study's methods: By means of reference gene primer amplification, nucleated cell counts were estimated. Measured with immunoSEQ multiplex PCR; TCRdb has only the in-frame clones, and not every one. The V and J calls and clone size are taken from that table; D and trimming were inferred from the DNA. The sample has around 270,000 clones, approximately 90% seen once. The data stem from a study of blood T cell repertoires in COVID-19. Study information: Some COVID-19 samples were acute and others convalescent; all came from the United States, Italy and Spain. Sources were T cells, B-cell-depleted T cells, or PBMCs; the material itself was cDNA or gDNA.

The sample comprised peripheral blood. This sequence was found in a man between 60 and 75 years old who had recovered from COVID-19.

CDR3 protein: CASSVIQGGNTEAFF. Here the CDR3 DNA reads TGTGCCAGCAGCGTAATACAGGGGGGAAACACTGAAGCTTTCTTT. The chain has TRBV9 and TRBJ1-1, with TRBD1 matching over 8 bases. The CDR3 has 15 residues. Germline V gene lookup returns CDR1 SGDLS and CDR2 YYNGEE. V trimming: 1 base; J trimming: 2 bases; junction bases outside the gene matches: 4.